This is a list of T cell receptor beta chains from one sample in a study of radiotherapy plus CTLA-4 blockade in lung cancer. Data came from immunoSEQ multiplex PCR; TCRdb stores just in-frame clones and leaves some out. The sample records about 76,000 clones, about four fifths being singletons. The sequences come from peripheral blood, collected from a patient treated with radiotherapy plus ipilimumab. The receptors were sampled from a human donor with non-small cell lung cancer who had stable disease on radiotherapy plus ipilimumab. CDR3s include the opening cysteine and the closing phenylalanine or tryptophan. A D gene is named only where the DNA matches it firmly. Size tells how often a clone was seen (once, few, many) or the class of an expanded clone, and some rows leave it out.

v_gene,j_gene,abundance,d_gene,CDR3nt,CDR3aa
TRBV7-9,TRBJ2-3,NA,NA,TGTGCCAGCAGCCGTAATGTGGGGGCCTCAGATACGCAGTATTTT,CASSRNVGASDTQYF
TRBV10-1,TRBJ1-2,once,TRBD1,TGCGCCAGCAGTGAGGACAGGGATCGGGGCTACACCTTC,CASSEDRDRGYTF
TRBV10-3,TRBJ2-3,NA,NA,TGTGCCATCAGTGAGTGGGATGGACCCCGGCTCACAGATACGCAGTATTTT,CAISEWDGPRLTDTQYF
TRBV19,TRBJ2-7,NA,TRBD1,TGTGCCAGTAGTCTACAGGGGGCCCGTGGCTACGAGCAGTACTTC,CASSLQGARGYEQYF
TRBV6-1,TRBJ2-1,NA,NA,TGTGCCAGCAGTGGCGGGGCCACCACTTACAATGAGCAGTTCTTC,CASSGGATTYNEQFF
TRBV28,TRBJ2-5,NA,TRBD2,TGTGCCAGCAGCACTACTAGCGGTAAAGAGACCCAGTACTTC,CASSTTSGKETQYF
TRBV19,TRBJ2-1,once,TRBD2,TGTGCCAGTAGTATCCGTGGCGGGAGGGCCGAAAATGAGCAGTTCTTC,CASSIRGGRAENEQFF
TRBV5-1,TRBJ2-7,NA,NA,TGCGCCAGCAGCTTGGAACAGTACTCCTACGAGCAGTACTTC,CASSLEQYSYEQYF
TRBV19,TRBJ2-2,NA,NA,TGTGCCAGTAGTGGCAGGGTGACCGGGGAGCTGTTTTTT,CASSGRVTGELFF
TRBV11-2,TRBJ2-7,NA,NA,TGTGCCAGCAGCCGAGGACAGACCTACGAGCAGTACTTC,CASSRGQTYEQYF
TRBV7-2,TRBJ2-3,NA,NA,TGTGCCAGCAGCTTAACTCGCACAGCGGTAGTTAGCACAGATACGCAGTATTTT,CASSLTRTAVVSTDTQYF
TRBV9,TRBJ2-5,NA,TRBD2,TGTGCCAGCAGCGAATATAGCGGGGGGGTTTACCAAGAGACCCAGTACTTC,CASSEYSGGVYQETQYF
TRBV18,TRBJ2-2,NA,TRBD1,TGTGCCAGCTCAGCGACAGGGATCTACACCGGGGAGCTGTTTTTT,CASSATGIYTGELFF
TRBV5-6,TRBJ1-2,NA,TRBD1,TGTGCCAGCAGCTTCATGGACAGGGGCTACGGCTACACCTTC,CASSFMDRGYGYTF
TRBV25-1,TRBJ1-4,NA,NA,TGTGCCAGCAGTGATGGGACATGGGGGAATGAAAAACTGTTTTTT,CASSDGTWGNEKLFF
TRBV4-1,TRBJ2-7,NA,NA,TGCGCCAGCAGCCTAAGGGCCTACGAGCAGTACTTC,CASSLRAYEQYF
TRBV28,TRBJ2-3,NA,NA,TGTGCCAGCCGGGGGTTCTTTGGCGCAGATACGCAGTATTTT,CASRGFFGADTQYF
TRBV6-5,TRBJ2-2,NA,NA,TGTGCCAGCAGTCAGGGGCGCCGGAACACCGGGGAGCTGTTTTTT,CASSQGRRNTGELFF
TRBV2,TRBJ1-2,NA,NA,TGTGCCAGCAGTGGGACCAACTATGGCTACACCTTC,CASSGTNYGYTF
TRBV5-1,TRBJ2-3,once,NA,TGCGCCAGCAGGCAAACAGGGTCCCTAGGCACAGATACGCAGTATTTT,CASRQTGSLGTDTQYF